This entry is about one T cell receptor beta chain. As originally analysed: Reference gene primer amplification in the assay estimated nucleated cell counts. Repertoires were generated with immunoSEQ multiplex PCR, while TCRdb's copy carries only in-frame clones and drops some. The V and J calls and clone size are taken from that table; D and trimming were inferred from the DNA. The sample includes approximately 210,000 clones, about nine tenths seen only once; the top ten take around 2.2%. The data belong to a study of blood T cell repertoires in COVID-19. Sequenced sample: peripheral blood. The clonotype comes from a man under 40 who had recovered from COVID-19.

This CDR3 is CAISVTGVLGKNIQYF. CDR3 DNA: TGTGCCATCAGTGTAACAGGGGTTCTTGGCAAAAACATTCAGTACTTC. This chain joins TRBV10-3 and TRBJ2-4, with 7 positions matching TRBD1. Germline V gene sequence: CDR1 ENHRY, CDR2 SYGVKD. This CDR3 has 16 amino acids. The V segment lost 4 bases and the J segment 3 bases; nucleotides outside the gene matches: 9.